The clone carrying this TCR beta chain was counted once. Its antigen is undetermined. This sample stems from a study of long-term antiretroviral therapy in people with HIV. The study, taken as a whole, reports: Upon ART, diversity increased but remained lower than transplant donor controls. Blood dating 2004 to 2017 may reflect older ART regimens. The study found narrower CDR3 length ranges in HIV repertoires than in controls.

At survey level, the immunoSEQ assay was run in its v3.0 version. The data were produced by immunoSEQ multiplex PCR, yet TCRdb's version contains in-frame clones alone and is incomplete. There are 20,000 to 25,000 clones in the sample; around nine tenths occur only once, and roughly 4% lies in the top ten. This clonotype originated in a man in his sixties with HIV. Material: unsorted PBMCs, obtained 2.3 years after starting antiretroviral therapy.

The CDR3 region has the DNA TGTGCCAGCCTTTCCAGGGAGGGGCATCAGCCCCAGCATTTT. Amino acid sequence: CASLSREGHQPQHF. The genes are TRBV2 and TRBJ1-5, with a possible D match to TRBD1 (5 bases). The CDR3 extends over 14 amino acids. CDR1 is SNHLY, CDR2 FYNNEI, per germline. The ends were cut back, 8 bases at V and 5 bases at J, with 16 bases in the middle.